Included here is one T cell receptor beta chain sequence, with context. Its antigen is not known. This specimen belongs to a study of spatial heterogeneity in lung cancer. Study-level results: Ubiquitous expanded tumor TCRs were seen in blood more at resection than at follow-up.

The CDR3 has 15 residues. Trimming at V came to 3 bases and at J to 4 bases, leaving 5 bases not matched to a gene. CDR1 and CDR2 (germline): LNHDA, SQIVND (reference sequence). TCR cDNA molecules each had a unique molecular identifier. MiXCR, applied by TCRdb to the 5' RACE reads, yields one record per CDR3 protein. The repertoire has some 100,000 distinct CDR3 sequences, 12% of them found once; the top ten carry over 40%. Specified time point: sample taken at primary tumor resection. Untreated early-stage non-small cell lung cancer patients, some 70 in total, were the donors. Extraction of whole RNA from tumor, nontumor lung or frozen PBMC preceded unsorted sequencing.

The TCR sequence derives from a male donor with early-stage non-small cell lung cancer. The gene calls are TRBV19 and TRBJ2-2, with TRBD1 identical over 7 bases. The sequenced sample was PBMCs, obtained at surgery. CDR3 DNA: TGTGCCAGTAGTATCTACAGGGGCGGCACCGGGGAGCTGTTTTTT. Its protein product is CASSIYRGGTGELFF.